Sequencing of this TCR gamma chain was carried out in a study of Vδ1+ human thymocytes. Study findings and constraints: Unlike peripheral blood Vdelta1+ controls, thymic delta-chain sequences included about 20% Vdelta2 and few Vdelta3. In the thymus, TRG and TRD repertoires looked highly polyclonal with Gaussian CDR3 lengths.

Sequences come from RNA converted to cDNA by reverse transcription. Pooled V-gene forward primers with one constant-region reverse primer generated the CDR3 amplicons by multiplex PCR. TCRdb redid the clone calls on the multiplex PCR reads with CATT. This sample has around 30,000 gamma-chain clones, with about 18% found just once. Unmatched junction bases numbered 15, after V lost 0 bases and J lost 2 bases. Germline lookup yields CDR1 VINAFY and CDR2 YDVSNSKD. The CDR3 is made up of 19 amino acids. In its sample, this clone was seen a few times. The antigen is undetermined. The J gene is TRGJP2, the V gene TRGV5. The sequenced sample consisted of Vdelta1+ gamma-delta thymocytes from the thymus. Stated subset: FACS-sorted CD3+ TCRalphabeta- TCRVdelta1+ TCRVdelta2- thymocytes. This TCR was sampled from a boy under two years old who had congenital heart surgery. CDR3 protein: CATWDRPKGDVSSDWIKTF. CDR3 sequence (DNA): TGTGCCACCTGGGACAGGCCCAAAGGGGATGTGAGTAGTGATTGGATCAAGACGTTT.